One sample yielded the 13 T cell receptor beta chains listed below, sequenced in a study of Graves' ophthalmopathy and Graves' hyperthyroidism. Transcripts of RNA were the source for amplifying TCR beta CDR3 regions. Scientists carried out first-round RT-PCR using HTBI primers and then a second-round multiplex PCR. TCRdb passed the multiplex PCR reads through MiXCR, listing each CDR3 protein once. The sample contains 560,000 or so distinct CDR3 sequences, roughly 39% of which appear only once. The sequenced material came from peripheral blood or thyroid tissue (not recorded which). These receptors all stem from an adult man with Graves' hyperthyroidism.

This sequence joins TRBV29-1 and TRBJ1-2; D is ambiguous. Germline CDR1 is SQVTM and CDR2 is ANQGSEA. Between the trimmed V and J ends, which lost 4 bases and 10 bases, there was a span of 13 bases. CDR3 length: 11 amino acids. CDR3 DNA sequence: TGCAGCGTTGTCGTGGGCATGATCTACACCTTC. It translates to CSVVVGMIYTF.

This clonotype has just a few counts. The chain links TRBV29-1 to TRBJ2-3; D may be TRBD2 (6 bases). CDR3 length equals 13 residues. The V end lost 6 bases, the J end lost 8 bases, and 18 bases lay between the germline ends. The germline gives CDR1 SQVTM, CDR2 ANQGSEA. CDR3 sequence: CSVLPPEGGTQYF. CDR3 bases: TGCAGCGTCCTCCCCCCGGAGGGCGGTACGCAGTATTTT.

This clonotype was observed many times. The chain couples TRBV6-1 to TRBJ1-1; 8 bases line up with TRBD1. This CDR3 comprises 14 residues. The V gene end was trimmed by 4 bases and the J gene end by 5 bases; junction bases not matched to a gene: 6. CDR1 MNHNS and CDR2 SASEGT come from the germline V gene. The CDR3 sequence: CASSGRGQGTEAFF. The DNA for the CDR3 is TGTGCCAGCAGTGGCAGGGGGCAAGGAACTGAAGCTTTCTTT.

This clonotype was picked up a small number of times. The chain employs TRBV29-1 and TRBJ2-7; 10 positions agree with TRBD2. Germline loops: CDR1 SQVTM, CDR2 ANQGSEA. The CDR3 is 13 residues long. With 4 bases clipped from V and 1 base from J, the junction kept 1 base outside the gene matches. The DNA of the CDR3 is TGCAGCGTTGTACTAGCGGGATCCTACGAGCAGTACTTC. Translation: CSVVLAGSYEQYF.

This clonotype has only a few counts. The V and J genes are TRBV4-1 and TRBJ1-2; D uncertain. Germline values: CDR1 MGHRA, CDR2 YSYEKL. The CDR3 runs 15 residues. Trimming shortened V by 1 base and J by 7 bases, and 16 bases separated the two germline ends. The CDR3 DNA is TGCGCCAGCAGCCAAGTTGTCGGAGCCCAGCCTGGCTACACCTTC. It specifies CASSQVVGAQPGYTF.

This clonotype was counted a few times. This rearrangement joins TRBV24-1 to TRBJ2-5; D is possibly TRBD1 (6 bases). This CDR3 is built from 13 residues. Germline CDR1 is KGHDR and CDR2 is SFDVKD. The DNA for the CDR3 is TGTGCTAGACCCGGGACACCGGCGGAGACCCAGTACTTC. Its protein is CARPGTPAETQYF.

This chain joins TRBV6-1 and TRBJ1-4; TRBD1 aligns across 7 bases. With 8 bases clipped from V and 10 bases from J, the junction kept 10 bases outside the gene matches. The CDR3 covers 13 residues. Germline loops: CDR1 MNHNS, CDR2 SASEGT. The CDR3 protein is CASEWQGGGKLFF. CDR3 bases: TGTGCCAGCGAGTGGCAGGGGGGCGGAAAACTGTTTTTT.

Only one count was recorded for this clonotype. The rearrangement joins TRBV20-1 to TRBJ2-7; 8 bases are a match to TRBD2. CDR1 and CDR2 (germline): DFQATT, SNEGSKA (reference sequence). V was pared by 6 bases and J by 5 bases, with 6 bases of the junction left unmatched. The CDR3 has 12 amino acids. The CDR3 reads CSAQAGEDEQYF. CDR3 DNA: TGCAGTGCCCAAGCGGGAGAGGACGAGCAGTACTTC.

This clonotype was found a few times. CDR3 sequence (DNA): TGTGCCAGCAGCCAAGGGCGGACAGGGGCCTACGAGCAGTACTTC. Translating gives CASSQGRTGAYEQYF. The chain employs TRBV3-1 and TRBJ2-7; 9 nucleotides line up with TRBD1. Germline CDR1 and CDR2: LGHDT and YNNKEL (reference sequence). Trimming at V came to 1 base and at J to 2 bases, leaving 3 bases not matched to a gene. CDR3 size: 15 residues.

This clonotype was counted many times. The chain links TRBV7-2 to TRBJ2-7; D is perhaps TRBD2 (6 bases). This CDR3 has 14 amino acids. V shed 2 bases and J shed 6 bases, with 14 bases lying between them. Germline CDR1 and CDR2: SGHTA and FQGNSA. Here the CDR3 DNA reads TGTGCCAGCAGCTTATTCCGGGGGTTCGGCGAGCAGTACTTC. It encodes CASSLFRGFGEQYF.

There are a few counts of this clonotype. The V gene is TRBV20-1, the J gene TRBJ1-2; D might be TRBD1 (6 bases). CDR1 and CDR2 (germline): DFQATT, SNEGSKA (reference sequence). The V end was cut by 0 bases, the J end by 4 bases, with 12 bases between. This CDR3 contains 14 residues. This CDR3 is CSARDLRGGYGYTF. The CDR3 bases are TGCAGTGCTAGAGATCTGAGAGGGGGCTATGGCTACACCTTC.

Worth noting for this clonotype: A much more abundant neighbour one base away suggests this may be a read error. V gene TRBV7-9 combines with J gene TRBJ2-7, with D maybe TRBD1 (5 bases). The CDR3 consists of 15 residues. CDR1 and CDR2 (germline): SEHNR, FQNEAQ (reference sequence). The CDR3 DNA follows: TGTACCAGCAGCCCCCTTGGGGCCCTCGCCTACGAGCAGTACTTC. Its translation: CTSSPLGALAYEQYF. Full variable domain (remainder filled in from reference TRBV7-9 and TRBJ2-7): DTGVSQNPRHKITKRGQNVTFRCDPISEHNRLYWYRQTLGQGPEFLTYFQNEAQLEKSRLLSDRFSAERPKGSFSTLEIQRTEQGDSAMYLCTSSPLGALAYEQYFGPGTRLTVT.

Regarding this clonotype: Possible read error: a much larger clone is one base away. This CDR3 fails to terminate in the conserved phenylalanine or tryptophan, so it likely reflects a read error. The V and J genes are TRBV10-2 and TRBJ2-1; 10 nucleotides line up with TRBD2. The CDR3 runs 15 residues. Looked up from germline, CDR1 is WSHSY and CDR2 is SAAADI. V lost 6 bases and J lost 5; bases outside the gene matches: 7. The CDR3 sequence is CASRPRTSGHNEQFI. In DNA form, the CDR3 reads TGCGCCAGCAGGCCCCGGACTAGCGGACACAATGAGCAGTTCATC.